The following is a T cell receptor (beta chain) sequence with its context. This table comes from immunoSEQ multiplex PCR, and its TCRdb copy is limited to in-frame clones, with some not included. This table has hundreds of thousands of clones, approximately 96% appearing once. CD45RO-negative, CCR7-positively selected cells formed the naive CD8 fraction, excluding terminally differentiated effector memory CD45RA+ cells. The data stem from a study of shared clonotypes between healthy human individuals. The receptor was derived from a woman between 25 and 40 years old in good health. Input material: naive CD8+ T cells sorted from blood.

This CDR3 is CASSLGGLRSSYEQYF. The CDR3, as DNA: TGTGCCAGCAGCTTAGGGGGACTACGGAGCTCCTACGAGCAGTACTTC. This chain connects TRBV7-9 to TRBJ2-7, with 7 positions matching TRBD2. Germline V gene sequence: CDR1 SEHNR, CDR2 FQNEAQ (reference sequence). CDR3 length equals 16 residues. Trimming cost V 1 base and J 0 bases; bases outside gene matches: 6.